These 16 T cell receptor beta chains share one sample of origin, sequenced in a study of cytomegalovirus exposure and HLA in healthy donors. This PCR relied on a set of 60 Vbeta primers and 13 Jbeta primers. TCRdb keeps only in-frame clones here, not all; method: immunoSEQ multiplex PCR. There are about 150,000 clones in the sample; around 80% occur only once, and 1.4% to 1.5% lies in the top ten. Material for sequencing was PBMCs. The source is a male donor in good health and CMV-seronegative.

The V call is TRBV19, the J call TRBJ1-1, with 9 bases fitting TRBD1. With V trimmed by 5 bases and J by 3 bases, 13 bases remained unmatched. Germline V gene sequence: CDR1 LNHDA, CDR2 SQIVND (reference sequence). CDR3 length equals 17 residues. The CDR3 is CASSVPRRTGAYTEAFF. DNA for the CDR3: TGTGCCAGTAGTGTACCTAGGCGGACAGGGGCATACACTGAAGCTTTCTTT.

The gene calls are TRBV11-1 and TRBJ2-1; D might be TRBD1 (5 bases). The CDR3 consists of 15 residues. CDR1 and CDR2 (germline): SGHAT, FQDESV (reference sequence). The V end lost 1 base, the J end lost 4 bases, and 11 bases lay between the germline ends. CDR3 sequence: CASSLVGVLYNEQFF. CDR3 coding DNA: TGTGCCAGCAGCTTAGTAGGGGTCCTATACAATGAGCAGTTCTTC.

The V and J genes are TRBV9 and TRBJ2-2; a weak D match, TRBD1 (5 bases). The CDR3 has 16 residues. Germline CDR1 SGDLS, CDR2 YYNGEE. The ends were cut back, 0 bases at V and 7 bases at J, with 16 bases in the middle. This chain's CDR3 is CASSVDHLGAGGELFF. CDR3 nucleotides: TGTGCCAGCAGCGTAGACCACTTAGGGGCAGGCGGGGAGCTGTTTTTT.

The CDR3 loop is CASSPGQGDPNYGYTF. DNA for the CDR3: TGTGCCAGCAGCCCCGGACAGGGGGACCCAAACTATGGCTACACCTTC. This chain connects TRBV7-6 to TRBJ1-2, with TRBD1 matching 10 bases. The V gene's germline CDR1 is SGHVS and CDR2 FNYEAQ. The CDR3 consists of 16 residues. The V gene end was trimmed by 5 bases and the J gene end by 2 bases; junction bases not matched to a gene: 8.

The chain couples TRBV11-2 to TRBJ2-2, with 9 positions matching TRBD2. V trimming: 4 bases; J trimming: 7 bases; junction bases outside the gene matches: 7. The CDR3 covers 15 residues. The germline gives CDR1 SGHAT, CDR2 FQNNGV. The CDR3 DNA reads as TGTGCCAGCAGCTCCTTAGCGGGAGCTTTCGGGGAGCTGTTTTTT. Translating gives CASSSLAGAFGELFF. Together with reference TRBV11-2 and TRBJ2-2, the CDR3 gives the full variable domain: EAGVAQSPRYKIIEKRQSVAFWCNPISGHATLYWYQQILGQGPKLLIQFQNNGVVDDSQLPKDRFSAERLKGVDSTLKIQPAKLEDSAVYLCASSSLAGAFGELFFGEGSRLTVL.

The CDR3 nucleotides are TGTGCCAGCAGCCTGGTCGCAGGGAACACTGAAGCTTTCTTT. It yields the protein CASSLVAGNTEAFF. The chain uses TRBV14 and TRBJ1-1; D is unclear. The germline CDR1 and CDR2 sequences are SGHDN and FVKESK. The CDR3 covers 14 residues. V lost 4 bases to trimming and J lost 1 base, with 10 bases between them.

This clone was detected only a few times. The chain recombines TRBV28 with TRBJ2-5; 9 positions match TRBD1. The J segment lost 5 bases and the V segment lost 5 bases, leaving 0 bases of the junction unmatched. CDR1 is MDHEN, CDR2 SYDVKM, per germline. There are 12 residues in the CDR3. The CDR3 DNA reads TGTGCCAGCAGTGGGACAGGGGAGACCCAGTACTTC. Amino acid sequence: CASSGTGETQYF.

The CDR3 nucleotides read TGTGCCATCAGTGAAGTTGGGCAGTCGAGCACTGAAGCTTTCTTT. It codes for CAISEVGQSSTEAFF. The chain links TRBV10-3 to TRBJ1-1, with unresolved D. Germline V CDR1 and CDR2: ENHRY, SYGVKD. The length of the CDR3 is 15 residues. Trimming shortened V by 3 bases and J by 4 bases, and 15 bases separated the two germline ends.

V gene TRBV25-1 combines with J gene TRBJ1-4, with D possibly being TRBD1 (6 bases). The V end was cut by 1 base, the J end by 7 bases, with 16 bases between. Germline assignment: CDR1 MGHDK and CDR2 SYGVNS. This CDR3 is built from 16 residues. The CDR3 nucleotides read TGTGCCAGCAGTGAATTTGGGACCCTAGGGGGTGAAAAACTGTTTTTT. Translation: CASSEFGTLGGEKLFF.

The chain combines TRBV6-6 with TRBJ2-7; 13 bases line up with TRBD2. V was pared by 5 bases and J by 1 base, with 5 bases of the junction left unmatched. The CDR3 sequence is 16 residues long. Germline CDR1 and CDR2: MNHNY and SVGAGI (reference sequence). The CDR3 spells CASSPGLAGESYEQYF. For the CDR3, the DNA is TGTGCCAGCAGTCCAGGACTAGCGGGAGAATCCTACGAGCAGTACTTC.

CDR3 nucleotides: TGCGCCAGCAGCCCCAGGGGGATTATCGACGAGCAGTACTTC. Translation gives CASSPRGIIDEQYF. The chain has TRBV5-1 and TRBJ2-7; 7 positions agree with TRBD1. Unmatched junction bases numbered 9, after V lost 4 bases and J lost 5 bases. CDR1 is SGHRS and CDR2 is YFSETQ in the germline V gene. The CDR3 sequence is 14 residues long.

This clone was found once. The CDR3: CASSYVPSGEQFF. The CDR3, as DNA: TGTGCCAGCAGTTACGTCCCCTCCGGTGAGCAGTTCTTC. The chain recombines TRBV6-5 with TRBJ2-1, with D unresolved. This CDR3 comprises 13 residues. V was shortened by 2 bases and J by 9 bases, with 11 bases between the two germline ends. The germline gives CDR1 MNHEY, CDR2 SVGAGI.

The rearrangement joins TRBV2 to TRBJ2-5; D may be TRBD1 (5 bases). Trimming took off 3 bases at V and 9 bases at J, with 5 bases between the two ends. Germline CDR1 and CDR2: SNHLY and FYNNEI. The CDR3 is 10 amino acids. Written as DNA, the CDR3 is TGTGCCAGCAGTGAGGGGCCCCAGTACTTC. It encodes CASSEGPQYF.

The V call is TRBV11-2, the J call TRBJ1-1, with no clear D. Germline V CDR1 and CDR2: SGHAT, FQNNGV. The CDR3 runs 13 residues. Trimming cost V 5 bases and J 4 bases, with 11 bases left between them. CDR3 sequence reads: CASSVTRSTEAFF. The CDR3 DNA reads TGTGCCAGCAGCGTGACGCGGAGCACTGAAGCTTTCTTT. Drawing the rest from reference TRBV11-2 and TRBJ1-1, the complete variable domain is EAGVAQSPRYKIIEKRQSVAFWCNPISGHATLYWYQQILGQGPKLLIQFQNNGVVDDSQLPKDRFSAERLKGVDSTLKIQPAKLEDSAVYLCASSVTRSTEAFFGQGTRLTVV.

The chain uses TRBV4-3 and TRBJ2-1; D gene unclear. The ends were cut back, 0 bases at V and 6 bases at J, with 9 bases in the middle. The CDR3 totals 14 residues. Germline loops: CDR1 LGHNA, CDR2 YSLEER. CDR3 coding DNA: TGCGCCAGCAGCCAAGATGTGGCCATCAATGAGCAGTTCTTC. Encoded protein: CASSQDVAINEQFF.

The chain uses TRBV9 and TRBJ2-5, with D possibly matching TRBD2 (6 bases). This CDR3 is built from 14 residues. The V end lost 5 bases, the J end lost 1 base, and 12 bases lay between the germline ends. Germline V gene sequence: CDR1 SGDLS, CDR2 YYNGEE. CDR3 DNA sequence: TGTGCCAGCAGTCCTGGGGGGTCCCAAGAGACCCAGTACTTC. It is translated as CASSPGGSQETQYF.